This T cell receptor (beta chain) came from a study of CD8+ T cells in alopecia areata. In the study overall: Those treated were given oral tofacitinib at 5 to 10 mg twice daily. Study conclusions and caveats: It was lesional scalp, especially alopecia totalis/universalis, that showed higher clonality than normal scalp. Scalp sequencing captures resident alphabeta T cells of normal skin too.

The germline V gene encodes CDR1 MNHEY and CDR2 SMNVEV (reference sequence). Deletions cut 6 bases from V and 2 bases from J, with 9 bases between. This CDR3 is built from 13 residues. A word on this clone: Its matching antigen is unknown.

Reverse transcription of extracted RNA yielded cDNA, which provided the sequencing template. The assay was immunoSEQ multiplex PCR, and TCRdb's table has in-frame clones only and misses some. The sample carries 100,000 to 150,000 clones, roughly 50% recorded once. Cell sorting on a FACSAria was used to separate CD4+ and CD8+ T cells from the PBMCs. This clonotype originated in a human donor with alopecia areata. The chain carries TRBV27 and TRBJ2-3; D is unresolved. The sequencing here drew on CD8+ T cells sorted from blood, taken at week 0. CDR3 region: CASRVRNTDTQYF. The CDR3 DNA is TGTGCCAGCAGAGTGAGAAACACAGATACGCAGTATTTT.